The entry below gives a single T cell receptor (beta chain) sequence along with its context. V shed 3 bases and J 6 bases; nucleotides not matched to a gene: 14. Germline V gene lookup returns CDR1 MGHRA and CDR2 YSYEKL. This CDR3 has 16 residues. This entry belongs to a study of human T cells and chemical hapten exposure. Across the whole study: Chiefly female patients presented with alopecia areata, totalis or universalis.

Unique molecular identifiers were linked by the library to individual cDNA molecules. A single record per CDR3 protein comes from TCRdb applying MiXCR to the RACE reads. The sample has 80,000 to 95,000 distinct CDR3 sequences, 8% to 13% seen once. As for time point: patch test 2, 6 weeks after DPC sensitization. The treatment here: therapeutic diphenylcyclopropenone sensitization with weekly scalp DPC. Each donor was an alopecia patient between 18 and 70 years of age who qualified for DPC. The source was whole blood, collected in connection with sensitization to the hapten diphenylcyclopropenone (DPC). This TCR was sampled from a man aged 40-55 years with alopecia areata. Some clones in this sample may be carry-over from other donors' samples. V is TRBV4-1 and J is TRBJ2-7; 7 nucleotides line up with TRBD1. CDR3 amino acids: CASSHRQGPPVAEQYV. CDR3 bases: TGCGCCAGCAGCCATCGACAGGGACCCCCAGTAGCCGAGCAGTACGTC.